Reported below is one TCR beta chain. The antigen is undetermined. The entry originates in a study of T cells expressing NK-cell markers. UMIs accompanied the 5'RACE template switching by which TCR beta cDNA was made. After re-calling the 5' RACE reads, TCRdb lists one entry per CDR3 protein, DNA absent. Seen in this sample are 500,000 or so distinct CDR3 sequences; the ten most common clones hold approximately 3.6%. General study results and limits: Topping the CD3+CD56-NKG2C+ fraction as well were these clonotypes, in several donors.

This CDR3 comprises 16 residues. The sequence derives from a man aged 18 to 30 in good health. The material sequenced was blood T cells: a sorted CD56 or NKG2C T cell subset, CD4+ or CD8+ T cells, or bulk PBMC T cells (not recorded which). The V call is TRBV12-3 or TRBV12-4, the J call TRBJ1-5; the D call of TRBD1 rests on TCRdb alone, since no DNA is present to check it. The CDR3 loop reads CASSITGNRFNQPQHF.